These 29 T cell receptor beta chains were all obtained from the same sample, sequenced in a study of blood T cells in healthy people across ages. Together with a sample-barcoded 5' primer, a J-beta primer mix was included in a second PCR lasting about 7 to 12 cycles. Each CDR3 protein gets one entry after TCRdb re-called the 5' RACE reads with MiXCR. The sample has around 1.7 million distinct CDR3 sequences, approximately 28% seen once. Sequencing was performed on blood. The source of these receptors is a woman in her twenties or thirties in good health.

The genes are TRBV18 and TRBJ2-3, with 10 bases aligning to TRBD2. This CDR3 comprises 15 residues. V was pared by 8 bases and J by 7 bases, with 12 bases of the junction left unmatched. Germline lookup yields CDR1 KGHSH and CDR2 LQKENI. The CDR3, as DNA: TGTGCCAGCGGCCCGGGACTAGCGCAGGGTAATACGCAGTATTTT. Amino acids: CASGPGLAQGNTQYF.

This clonotype showed up just a few times. The chain employs TRBV18 and TRBJ1-2; D unclear. V lost 6 bases, J lost 6 bases, and 14 bases lay in between. Looked up from germline, CDR1 is KGHSH and CDR2 is LQKENI. The CDR3 sequence is 13 residues long. CDR3 sequence reads: CASSHRGLDGYTF. The CDR3 DNA reads TGTGCCAGCTCTCACAGAGGATTGGATGGCTACACCTTC.

There are many counts of this clonotype. V and J are TRBV6-2 or TRBV6-3 and TRBJ2-1; 8 bases are a match to TRBD1. Trimming cost V 10 bases and J 0 bases; bases outside gene matches: 8. The germline V gene has CDR1 MNHEY and CDR2 SVGEGT. This CDR3 spans 15 amino acids. DNA for the CDR3: TGTGCCACGCGACAGGGGTCGAGCTCCTACAATGAGCAGTTCTTC. Its translation is CATRQGSSSYNEQFF.

Regarding this clonotype: This clone may be a read error of a much larger clone one base away. The J gene is TRBJ2-5, the V gene TRBV29-1, with D possibly matching TRBD2 (6 bases). Germline CDR1 and CDR2: SQVTM and ANQGSEA. With 3 bases removed from V and 11 bases from J, the gap between germline ends came to 19 bases. This CDR3 has 13 amino acids. CDR3 sequence reads: CSVDGSGGNEQYF. CDR3 nucleotides: TGCAGCGTTGATGGGTCTGGGGGGAATGAGCAGTACTTC. The whole variable domain, remainder taken from reference TRBV29-1 and TRBJ2-5, is SAVISQKPSRDICQRGTSLTIQCQVDSQVTMMFWYRQQPGQSLTLIATANQGSEATYESGFVIDKFPISRPNLTFSTLTVSNMSPEDSSIYLCSVDGSGGNEQYFGPGTRLLVL.

This clonotype has a count of ten or more. The genes are TRBV29-1 and TRBJ2-3; 13 bases agree with TRBD2. Germline V gene lookup returns CDR1 SQVTM and CDR2 ANQGSEA. The CDR3 runs to 14 residues. The CDR3: CSAGLAGGTDTQYF. DNA for the CDR3: TGCAGTGCTGGACTAGCGGGAGGCACAGATACGCAGTATTTT.

The gene calls are TRBV7-9 and TRBJ2-5; 10 bases match TRBD2. Near its end, the DNA agrees better with TRBJ2-7, so the J call may be wrong. Germline V gene sequence: CDR1 SEHNR, CDR2 FQNEAQ (reference sequence). This CDR3 spans 15 amino acids. In nucleotides, the CDR3 is TGTGCCAGCAGCCCCGGACTAGCGGCCTTATACGAGCAGTACTTC. This gives the protein CASSPGLAALYEQYF.

There are a few counts of this clonotype. The chain recombines TRBV20-1 with TRBJ2-1; D perhaps matches TRBD2 (6 bases). The CDR3 is 15 residues long. The germline V gene has CDR1 DFQATT and CDR2 SNEGSKA (reference sequence). V was cut by 0 bases and J by 9 bases, with 18 bases left in between. CDR3 sequence reads: CSARDPGDPNVEQFF. Written as DNA, the CDR3 is TGCAGTGCTAGAGACCCGGGAGACCCCAACGTTGAGCAGTTCTTC.

The chain uses TRBV5-1 and TRBJ2-5; the D gene is possibly TRBD2 (6 bases). The CDR3 sequence is 15 residues long. V lost 3 bases, J lost 2 bases, and 14 bases lay in between. Germline V gene data show CDR1 as SGHRS and CDR2 as YFSETQ. The CDR3 region is CASSSVPGLQETQYF. The CDR3 DNA sequence: TGCGCCAGCAGCTCGGTCCCGGGACTGCAAGAGACCCAGTACTTC.

In this sample, this clonotype turned up once. The J gene is TRBJ1-3, the V gene TRBV12-5; maybe TRBD1 (5 bases). The CDR3 consists of 14 residues. Germline V lookup: CDR1 LGHNT, CDR2 FRNRAP. The germline V and J ends were trimmed by 1 base and 3 bases, with 7 bases remaining between them. CDR3 region: CASGLADSGNTIYF. In DNA, the CDR3 is TGTGCTAGTGGTTTGGCCGACAGTGGAAACACCATATATTTT.

This clonotype was observed many times. The gene calls are TRBV10-3 and TRBJ2-1; TRBD1 matches at 9 bases. V gave up 7 bases and J gave up 6 bases; unmatched junction bases: 10. CDR1 and CDR2 from the germline V gene are ENHRY and SYGVKD. The CDR3 runs 15 residues. In DNA, the CDR3 is TGTGCCATCAAGGGAGACAGGGGGACACTCAATGAGCAGTTCTTC. Its translation is CAIKGDRGTLNEQFF.

The chain couples TRBV4-1 to TRBJ1-5; 9 nucleotides agree with TRBD1. The germline V gene encodes CDR1 MGHRA and CDR2 YSYEKL. This CDR3 has 14 residues. V was pared by 3 bases and J by 7 bases, with 4 bases of the junction left unmatched. CDR3 bases: TGCGCCAGCAGCCATACAGGGGGCTGGCAGCCCCAGCATTTT. Translation: CASSHTGGWQPQHF.

This clonotype was counted a single time. The chain combines TRBV6-5 with TRBJ1-2; tentative D call: TRBD1 (5 bases). From germline, CDR1 is MNHEY and CDR2 SVGAGI. The CDR3 is 16 amino acids. Deletions cut 3 bases from V and 1 base from J, with 15 bases between. CDR3 sequence: CASSYLGVFDNYGYTF. CDR3 coding DNA: TGTGCCAGCAGTTATTTAGGGGTGTTTGATAACTATGGCTACACCTTC.

This clonotype showed up just a few times. The chain carries TRBV6-1 and TRBJ2-1, with 7 bases fitting TRBD1. J gave up 8 bases and V 2 bases, and 9 bases lay outside the gene matches. The CDR3 sequence is 15 residues long. Per the germline V gene, CDR1 is MNHNS and CDR2 is SASEGT. This CDR3 reads CASSEIRGFADEQFF. The CDR3 DNA reads as TGTGCCAGCAGTGAAATCAGGGGGTTCGCGGATGAGCAGTTCTTC.

This clonotype was seen ten or more times. This sequence joins TRBV29-1 and TRBJ2-1, with 11 bases lining up with TRBD2. After removal of 6 bases from V and 5 bases from J, the junction contained 6 bases not matched to a gene. The CDR3 contains 14 residues. CDR1 is SQVTM and CDR2 is ANQGSEA in the germline V gene. CDR3 DNA: TGCAGCGTCGCTCCTAGCGGGGGGAACAATGAGCAGTTCTTC. Translating it yields CSVAPSGGNNEQFF.

This clonotype was seen a handful of times. This chain connects TRBV29-1 to TRBJ2-1; D may be TRBD2 (6 bases). The CDR3 is made up of 12 amino acids. Per the germline V gene, CDR1 is SQVTM and CDR2 is ANQGSEA. Trimming removed 7 bases from V and 9 bases from J, with 16 bases in between. Here the CDR3 reads CSAETGGGEQFF. As DNA, the CDR3 is TGCAGCGCCGAGACCGGGGGTGGTGAGCAGTTCTTC.

This chain links TRBV28 with TRBJ1-5, with a possible D match to TRBD1 (6 bases). CDR1 MDHEN and CDR2 SYDVKM come from the germline V gene. There are 12 residues in the CDR3. V gave up 6 bases and J gave up 9 bases, with 12 bases separating them. This chain's CDR3 is CASSLGGPPQHF. The CDR3 coding sequence is TGTGCCAGCAGCTTGGGGGGGCCGCCCCAGCATTTT.

Of note for this clonotype: A much larger clonotype is one base distant, so this may be a read error. This rearrangement joins TRBV5-1 to TRBJ1-2, with D uncertain. CDR1 is SGHRS, CDR2 YFSETQ, per germline. The CDR3 is 13 amino acids. CDR3 sequence: CASREGLNDGCTF. The CDR3 bases are TGCGCCAGCAGAGAAGGGTTGAATGATGGCTGCACCTTC.

The V gene is TRBV20-1, the J gene TRBJ2-7; either TRBD1 or TRBD2 may supply D (6 bases each). Trimming cost V 5 bases and J 2 bases, with 13 bases left between them. This CDR3 has 13 amino acids. Germline V CDR1 and CDR2: DFQATT, SNEGSKA (reference sequence). CDR3 bases: TGCAGTGCTGGCGGGACATCAGCCTACGAGCAGTACTTC. Residues: CSAGGTSAYEQYF.

This chain joins TRBV29-1 and TRBJ1-4, with TRBD1 matching 7 bases. The CDR3 runs 13 residues. J lost 7 bases, V lost 6 bases, and 8 bases had no gene match. From germline, CDR1 is SQVTM and CDR2 ANQGSEA. The CDR3 reads CSVTGTLGEKLFF. CDR3 sequence (DNA): TGCAGCGTGACAGGGACTTTGGGTGAAAAACTGTTTTTT.

This clonotype was detected a few times. The V call is TRBV28, the J call TRBJ2-2, with TRBD1 matching 7 bases. CDR3 length: 16 amino acids. The V gene end was trimmed by 1 base and the J gene end by 2 bases; junction bases not matched to a gene: 4. Germline lookup yields CDR1 MDHEN and CDR2 SYDVKM. The CDR3 sequence is CASSLFDRANTGELFF. The CDR3 coding sequence is TGTGCCAGCAGTTTATTTGACAGGGCAAACACCGGGGAGCTGTTTTTT.

This clonotype was observed a handful of times. The chain has TRBV27 and TRBJ1-2; 7 positions agree with TRBD1. Germline V gene sequence: CDR1 MNHEY, CDR2 SMNVEV (reference sequence). V dropped 5 bases and J dropped 6; count of bases not matched to a gene: 9. This CDR3 contains 14 residues. The CDR3 reads CASSAIRGTNGYTF. DNA of the CDR3: TGTGCCAGCAGTGCTATCAGGGGGACAAATGGCTACACCTTC.

This clonotype has at least ten counts. This chain connects TRBV28 to TRBJ2-1, with D maybe TRBD1 (5 bases). Deletions cut 7 bases from V and 4 bases from J, with 17 bases between. The CDR3 length is 15 residues. The V gene's germline CDR1 is MDHEN and CDR2 SYDVKM. CDR3 region: CASISLSGAYNEQFF. CDR3 nucleotides: TGTGCCAGCATCTCACTAAGTGGGGCATACAATGAGCAGTTCTTC.

This clonotype was observed a few times. The gene calls are TRBV7-9 and TRBJ2-1; TRBD1 aligns across 7 bases. Trimming cost V 1 base and J 8 bases; bases outside gene matches: 14. Germline CDR1 SEHNR, CDR2 FQNEAQ (reference sequence). The CDR3 loop spans 17 amino acids. The CDR3 here is CASSLGWRQGFIHEQFF. In DNA, the CDR3 is TGTGCCAGCAGCTTAGGGTGGCGACAGGGTTTCATCCATGAGCAGTTCTTC.

In its sample, this clonotype was seen a few times. The gene calls are TRBV11-3 and TRBJ2-1; 10 positions match TRBD2. Per germline, CDR1 SGHNT and CDR2 YENEEA. This CDR3 region has 12 residues. The trim removed 1 base at V and 15 bases at J, leaving 3 bases unmatched. The CDR3 reads CASSLGAGGLFF. The CDR3 DNA is TGTGCCAGCAGCTTAGGAGCGGGGGGGTTGTTCTTC.

The genes are TRBV6-5 and TRBJ1-2; D unclear. The CDR3 spans 15 residues. Looked up from germline, CDR1 is MNHEY and CDR2 is SVGAGI. The V end was cut by 4 bases, the J end by 0 bases, with 12 bases between. CDR3 sequence reads: CASSSAGPPNYGYTF. For the CDR3, the DNA is TGTGCCAGCAGTTCCGCAGGACCACCTAACTATGGCTACACCTTC.

The genes are TRBV20-1 and TRBJ1-5, with a possible D match to TRBD1 (5 bases). Trimming removed 0 bases from V and 0 bases from J, with 12 bases in between. CDR1 and CDR2 (germline): DFQATT, SNEGSKA (reference sequence). This CDR3 has 16 amino acids. CDR3 amino acids: CSARDGGGYSNQPQHF. The CDR3 DNA reads as TGCAGTGCTAGAGACGGGGGGGGGTATAGCAATCAGCCCCAGCATTTT.

The chain combines TRBV12-3 or TRBV12-4 with TRBJ1-5, with TRBD1 as a possible D gene (6 bases). Between the trimmed V and J ends, which lost 3 bases and 2 bases, there was a span of 14 bases. The CDR3 consists of 16 residues. The CDR3 loop is CASSFSGRGGNQPQHF. CDR3 nucleotide sequence: TGTGCCAGCAGTTTTTCTGGCAGGGGCGGCAATCAGCCCCAGCATTTT.

In this sample, this clonotype turned up many times. The J gene is TRBJ2-7, the V gene TRBV12-3 or TRBV12-4; perhaps TRBD2 as D (6 bases). The V and J ends lost 1 base and 6 bases respectively, with 13 bases between them. The CDR3 is 14 residues long. CDR3: CASSLVNPGGEQYF. In DNA form, the CDR3 reads TGTGCCAGCAGTTTAGTAAACCCCGGGGGCGAGCAGTACTTC.

Regarding this clonotype: A read error may account for a junction end that differs from germline. The chain is built from TRBV4-1 and TRBJ2-7, with 9 bases that match TRBD2. CDR1 MGHRA and CDR2 YSYEKL come from the germline V gene. CDR3 length: 14 residues. CDR3 in amino acids: CVSSQGAGGYEQYF. Here the CDR3 DNA reads TGCGTCAGCAGCCAAGGAGCGGGGGGTTACGAGCAGTACTTC.